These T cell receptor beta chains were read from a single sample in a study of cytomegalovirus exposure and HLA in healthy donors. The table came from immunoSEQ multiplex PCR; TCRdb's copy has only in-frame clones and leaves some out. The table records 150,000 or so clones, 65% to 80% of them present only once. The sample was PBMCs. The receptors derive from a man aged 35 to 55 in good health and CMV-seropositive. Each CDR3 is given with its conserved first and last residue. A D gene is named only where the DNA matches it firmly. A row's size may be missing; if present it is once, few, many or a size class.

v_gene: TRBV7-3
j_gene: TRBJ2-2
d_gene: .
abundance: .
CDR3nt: TGTGCCAGCAGCTTAAGAGCAGGGCCCGGGGAGCTGTTTTTT
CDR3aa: CASSLRAGPGELFF

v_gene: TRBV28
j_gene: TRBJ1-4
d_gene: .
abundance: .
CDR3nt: TGTGCCAGCAGTCCAGCGCGGGGGGCTGAAAAACTGTTTTTT
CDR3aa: CASSPARGAEKLFF

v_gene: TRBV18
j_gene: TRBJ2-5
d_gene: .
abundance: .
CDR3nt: TGTGCCAGCCTTAGGGGGTCCCAAGAGACCCAGTACTTC
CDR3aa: CASLRGSQETQYF

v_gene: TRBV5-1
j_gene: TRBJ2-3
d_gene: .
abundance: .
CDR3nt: TGCGCCAGCAGCTTGGAAGTCACTCTCACAGATACGCAGTATTTT
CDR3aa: CASSLEVTLTDTQYF

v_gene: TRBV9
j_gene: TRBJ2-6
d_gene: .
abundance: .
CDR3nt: TGTGCCAGCAGCGTGATTGACAGTGGCGGTCTCCCTGGGGCCAACGTCCTGACTTTC
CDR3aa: CASSVIDSGGLPGANVLTF

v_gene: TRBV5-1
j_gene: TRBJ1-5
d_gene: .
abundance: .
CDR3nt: TGCGCCAGCAGCTTGGGAGGGCGTGAGGCGCCCCAGCATTTT
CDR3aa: CASSLGGREAPQHF

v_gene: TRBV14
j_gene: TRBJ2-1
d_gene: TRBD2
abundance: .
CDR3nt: TGTGCCAGCAGCCAACTACCCCCTTTAGCGGGAGGGCTAAATGAGCAGTTCTTC
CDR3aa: CASSQLPPLAGGLNEQFF

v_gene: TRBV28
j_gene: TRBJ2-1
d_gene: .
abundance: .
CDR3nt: TGTGCCAGCAGTACACCGGGACGCTCAAACGGGTGGGACTCCGAGTTCTTC
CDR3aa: CASSTPGRSNGWDSEFF

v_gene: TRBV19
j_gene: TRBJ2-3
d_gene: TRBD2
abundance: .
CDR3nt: TGTGCCAGTAGTGGGGGGGGTGGCGGGATCCCGCAGTATTTT
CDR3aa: CASSGGGGGIPQYF

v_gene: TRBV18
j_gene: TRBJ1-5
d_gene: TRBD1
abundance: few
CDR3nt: TGTGCCAGCTCACAATACAGGGGGCGAGAGCCCCAGCATTTT
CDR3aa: CASSQYRGREPQHF

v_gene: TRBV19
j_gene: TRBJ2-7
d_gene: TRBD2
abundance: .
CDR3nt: TGTGCCAGTAGCCCCGTCTCCGGGGGAGGGCTCGAGCAGTACTTC
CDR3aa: CASSPVSGGGLEQYF

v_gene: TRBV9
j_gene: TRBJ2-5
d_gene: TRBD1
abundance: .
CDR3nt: TGTGCCAGCGGGACAGGGGGTCGGGAGACCCAGTACTTC
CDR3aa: CASGTGGRETQYF

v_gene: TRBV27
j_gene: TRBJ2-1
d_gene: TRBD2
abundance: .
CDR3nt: TGTGCCAGCAGTTTGGGACTAGCGGGTGACAATGAGCAGTTCTTC
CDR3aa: CASSLGLAGDNEQFF

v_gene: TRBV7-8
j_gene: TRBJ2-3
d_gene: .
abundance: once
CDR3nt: TGTGCCAGCAGCCTCGGGTCCATCGTTACGCAGTATTTT
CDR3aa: CASSLGSIVTQYF

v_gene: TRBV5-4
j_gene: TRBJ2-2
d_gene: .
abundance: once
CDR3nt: TGTGCCAGCAGCCCTACCTCCTCCCTTACCGGGGAGCTGTTTTTT
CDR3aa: CASSPTSSLTGELFF

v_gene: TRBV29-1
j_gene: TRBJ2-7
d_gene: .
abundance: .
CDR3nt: TGCAGCGGGTTGGGAGGATACGAGCAGTACTTC
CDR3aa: CSGLGGYEQYF

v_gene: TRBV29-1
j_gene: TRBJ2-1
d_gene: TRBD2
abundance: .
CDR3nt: TGCAGCGCCGCGTCGTCGGGAGGGCCCAATGAGCAGTTCTTC
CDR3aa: CSAASSGGPNEQFF

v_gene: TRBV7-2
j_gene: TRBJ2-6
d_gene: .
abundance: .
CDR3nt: TGTGCCAGCAGCTTTCCCGTCCTATACTCTGGGGCCAACGTCCTGACTTTC
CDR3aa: CASSFPVLYSGANVLTF

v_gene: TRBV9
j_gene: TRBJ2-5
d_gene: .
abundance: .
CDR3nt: TGTGCCAGCAGCCCCCGTGGGCGCCATGAAGAGACCCAGTACTTC
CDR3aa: CASSPRGRHEETQYF

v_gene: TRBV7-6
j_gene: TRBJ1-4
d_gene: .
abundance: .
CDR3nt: TGTGCCAGCAGCTTATCCCGGGGGGGTGAAAAACTGTTTTTT
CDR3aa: CASSLSRGGEKLFF

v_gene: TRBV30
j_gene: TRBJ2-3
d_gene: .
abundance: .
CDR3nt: TGTGCCTGGAGTGTTAACAAGTCCACAGATACGCAGTATTTT
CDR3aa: CAWSVNKSTDTQYF

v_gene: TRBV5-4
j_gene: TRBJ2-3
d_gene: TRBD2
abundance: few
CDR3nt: TGTGCCAGCAGTCTCCGACTAGCGGGATTTACAGATACGCAGTATTTT
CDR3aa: CASSLRLAGFTDTQYF

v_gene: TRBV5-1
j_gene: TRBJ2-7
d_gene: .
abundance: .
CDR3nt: TGCGCCAGCAGCTCTGGACATCCCCTCGAGCAGTACTTC
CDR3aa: CASSSGHPLEQYF

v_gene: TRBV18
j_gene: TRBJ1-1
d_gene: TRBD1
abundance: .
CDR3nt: TGTGCCAGCTCACCAACTACGGACAGGGTTCGGAGAGCTTTCTTT
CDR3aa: CASSPTTDRVRRAFF

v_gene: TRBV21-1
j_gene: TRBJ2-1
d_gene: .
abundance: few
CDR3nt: TGTGCCAGCAGCAATGAGGGATCCTCCTACAATGAGCAGTTCTTC
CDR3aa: CASSNEGSSYNEQFF

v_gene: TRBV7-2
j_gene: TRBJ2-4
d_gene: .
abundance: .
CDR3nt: TGTGCCAGCAGCTTAGGGCCAGGAGGAAACAGTCAGTACTTC
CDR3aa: CASSLGPGGNSQYF

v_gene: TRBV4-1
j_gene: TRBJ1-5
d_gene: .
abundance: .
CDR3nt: TGCGCCAGCAGCCCGGGGACTCGTGGCAATCAGCCCCAGCATTTT
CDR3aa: CASSPGTRGNQPQHF

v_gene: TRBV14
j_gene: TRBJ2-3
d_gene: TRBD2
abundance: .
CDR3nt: TGTGCCAGCAGCCAAGATTGGTTAGCGGGCCACACAGATACGCAGTATTTT
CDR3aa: CASSQDWLAGHTDTQYF

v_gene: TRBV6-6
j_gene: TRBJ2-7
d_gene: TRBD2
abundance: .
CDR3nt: TGTGCCAGCGAGAGCGGGAGCTACGAGCAGTACTTC
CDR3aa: CASESGSYEQYF

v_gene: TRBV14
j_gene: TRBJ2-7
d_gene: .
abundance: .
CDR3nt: TGTGCCAGCAGTCTCCGAGGTGGCGAGCAGTACTTC
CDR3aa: CASSLRGGEQYF

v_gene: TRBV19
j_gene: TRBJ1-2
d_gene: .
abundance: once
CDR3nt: TGTGCCAGTAGTATGACGACAGACCCTAACTATGGCTACACCTTC
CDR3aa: CASSMTTDPNYGYTF

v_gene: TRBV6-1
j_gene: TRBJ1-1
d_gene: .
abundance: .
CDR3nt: TGTGCCAGCAGGGAAGACGGGTCGATGAGCACTGAAGCTTTCTTT
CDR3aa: CASREDGSMSTEAFF

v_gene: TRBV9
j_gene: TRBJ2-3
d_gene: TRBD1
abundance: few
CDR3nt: TGTGCCAGCAGCGTAGCTGGGACCACAGGGGGGACAGATACGCAGTATTTT
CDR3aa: CASSVAGTTGGTDTQYF

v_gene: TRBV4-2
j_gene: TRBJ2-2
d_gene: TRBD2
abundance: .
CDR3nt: TGTGCCAGCAGCCAAGAGGGACTAGCGGGGACGTACACCGGGGAGCTGTTTTTT
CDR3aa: CASSQEGLAGTYTGELFF

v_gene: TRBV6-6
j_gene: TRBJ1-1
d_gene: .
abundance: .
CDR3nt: TGTGCCAGCAGTTACCGTACGGGGAGTCGGTACACTGAAGCTTTCTTT
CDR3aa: CASSYRTGSRYTEAFF

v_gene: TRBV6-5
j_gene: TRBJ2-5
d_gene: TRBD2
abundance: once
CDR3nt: TGTGCCAGCAGTTCACGCGGGAGCGGCATGGGGGCCCAGTACTTC
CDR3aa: CASSSRGSGMGAQYF

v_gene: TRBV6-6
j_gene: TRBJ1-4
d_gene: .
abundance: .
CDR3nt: TGTGCCAGCAGTCCTGGACTCCGGATGTTCGAAAAACTGTTTTTT
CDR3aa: CASSPGLRMFEKLFF

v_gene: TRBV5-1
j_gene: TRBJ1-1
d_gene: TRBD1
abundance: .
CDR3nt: TGCGCCAGCACGGGGGACAGGGTCGCTTTCTTT
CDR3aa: CASTGDRVAFF

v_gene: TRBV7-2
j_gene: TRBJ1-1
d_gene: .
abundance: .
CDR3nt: TGTGCCAGCAGCAGAGTCCTCTTAGGGAGGATGACTGAAGCTTTCTTT
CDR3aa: CASSRVLLGRMTEAFF

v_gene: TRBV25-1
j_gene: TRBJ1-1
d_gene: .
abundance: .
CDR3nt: TGTGCCAGCAGCCCCAGGGAGGCTGGCACTGAAGCTTTCTTT
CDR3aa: CASSPREAGTEAFF

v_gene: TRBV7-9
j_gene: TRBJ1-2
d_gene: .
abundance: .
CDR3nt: TGTGCCAGCAGCTCCGCGGACTATGGCTACACCTTC
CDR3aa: CASSSADYGYTF